The 10 T cell receptor beta chains below were found in one sample sequenced in a study of blood T cell repertoires in COVID-19. Sequenced by immunoSEQ multiplex PCR; TCRdb stores in-frame clones only, minus some. Among about 70,000 clones listed, roughly 84% were seen once. Sequencing was carried out using peripheral blood. The receptor source for this set is a woman aged 18-29 years with acute or convalescent COVID-19.

The chain couples TRBV5-1 to TRBJ2-3, with D possibly matching TRBD2 (5 bases). Germline V gene sequence: CDR1 SGHRS, CDR2 YFSETQ. V was trimmed by 8 bases and J by 6 bases, leaving 22 bases between them. The CDR3 spans 15 residues. The CDR3 here is CASRPLWGARDTQYF. CDR3 nucleotide sequence: TGCGCCAGTCGACCCCTTTGGGGAGCCAGGGATACGCAGTATTTT. Together with reference TRBV5-1 and TRBJ2-3, the CDR3 gives the full variable domain: KAGVTQTPRYLIKTRGQQVTLSCSPISGHRSVSWYQQTPGQGLQFLFEYFSETQRNKGNFPGRFSGRQFSNSRSEMNVSTLELGDSALYLCASRPLWGARDTQYFGPGTRLTVL.

This clone has a handful of counts. This chain uses TRBV27 with TRBJ1-1, with a tentative D call TRBD1 (6 bases). This CDR3 has 13 amino acids. Germline assignment: CDR1 MNHEY and CDR2 SMNVEV (reference sequence). The germline V and J ends were trimmed by 3 bases and 10 bases, with 15 bases remaining between them. The CDR3 nucleotides read TGTGCCAGCAGTTTCACAGGGTGGGGACGAGCTTTCTTT. Protein sequence: CASSFTGWGRAFF.

The DNA for the CDR3 is TGTGCCACCAAGGACAGGGTGGGGAATCAGCCCCAGCATTTT. Translated: CATKDRVGNQPQHF. The chain couples TRBV19 to TRBJ1-5, with 8 nucleotides matching TRBD1. Unmatched junction bases numbered 9, after V lost 10 bases and J lost 4 bases. Looked up from germline, CDR1 is LNHDA and CDR2 is SQIVND (reference sequence). The CDR3 extends over 14 amino acids. The full variable domain, rest sourced from reference TRBV19 and TRBJ1-5, is DGGITQSPKYLFRKEGQNVTLSCEQNLNHDAMYWYRQDPGQGLRLIYYSQIVNDFQKGDIAEGYSVSREKKESFPLTVTSAQKNPTAFYLCATKDRVGNQPQHFGDGTRLSIL.

The chain links TRBV10-2 to TRBJ2-3; 9 nucleotides line up with TRBD2. Germline lookup yields CDR1 WSHSY and CDR2 SAAADI. The CDR3 runs 14 residues. The V and J ends lost 6 bases and 4 bases, in that order; junction bases with no gene match: 5. This CDR3 is CASRIAGAPDTQYF. CDR3 DNA: TGCGCCAGCAGGATAGCGGGAGCCCCAGATACGCAGTATTTT.

V is TRBV9 and J is TRBJ2-1; 10 bases map to TRBD1. With 0 bases clipped from V and 6 bases from J, the junction kept 0 bases outside the gene matches. The CDR3 runs to 14 residues. Germline V gene sequence: CDR1 SGDLS, CDR2 YYNGEE. This CDR3 reads CASSVGTGGNEQFF. For the CDR3, the DNA is TGTGCCAGCAGCGTAGGGACAGGGGGCAATGAGCAGTTCTTC.

The chain links TRBV6-5 to TRBJ1-2; 8 nucleotides line up with TRBD1. The CDR3 loop spans 14 amino acids. V dropped 6 bases and J dropped 5; count of bases not matched to a gene: 8. Germline assignment: CDR1 MNHEY and CDR2 SVGAGI. CDR3 sequence: CASRGMDRDYGYTF. The DNA of the CDR3 is TGTGCCAGCAGAGGTATGGACAGGGATTATGGCTACACCTTC.

The gene calls are TRBV5-1 and TRBJ1-6; TRBD1 matches 9 bases. Germline CDR1 and CDR2: SGHRS and YFSETQ. V lost 8 bases to trimming and J lost 13 bases; unmatched junction nucleotides: 10. The CDR3 covers 13 residues. The CDR3 is CASAESGTGPLHF. In DNA form, the CDR3 reads TGCGCCAGTGCCGAATCCGGGACAGGGCCCCTCCACTTT.

This sequence joins TRBV11-2 and TRBJ2-1, with 16 nucleotides matching TRBD2. V shed 5 bases and J 8 bases; nucleotides not matched to a gene: 9. The CDR3 runs 17 residues. Germline lookup yields CDR1 SGHAT and CDR2 FQNNGV. The CDR3 DNA sequence: TGTGCCAGCAGCCAGGGACTAGCGGGGGGGCTGTTCCATGAGCAGTTCTTC. This gives the protein CASSQGLAGGLFHEQFF.

This clone occurred a few times. The rearrangement joins TRBV5-1 to TRBJ1-2, with TRBD1 as a possible D gene (5 bases). Germline V gene lookup returns CDR1 SGHRS and CDR2 YFSETQ. This CDR3 has 13 residues. Trimming cost V 5 bases and J 6 bases, with 14 bases left between them. The CDR3, as DNA: TGCGCCAGCAGGTCGGTTGGGGCTGATGGCTACACCTTC. This sequence encodes CASRSVGADGYTF.

This clone has a handful of counts. The V gene is TRBV7-2, the J gene TRBJ1-1; maybe TRBD1 (5 bases). CDR3 length: 13 amino acids. Germline lookup yields CDR1 SGHTA and CDR2 FQGNSA. The V end lost 6 bases, the J end lost 6 bases, and 14 bases lay between the germline ends. For the CDR3, the DNA is TGTGCCAGCAGTTCAGTTCAGGGATCTGAAGCTTTCTTT. The encoded protein is CASSSVQGSEAFF.